Listed below are T cell receptor beta chains from one sample, sequenced in a study of beta chain features in type 1 diabetes. The repertoire was sequenced with immunoSEQ multiplex PCR; TCRdb's copy has only in-frame clones and lacks some. The table records 300,000 or so clones, about a tenth of them present only once. The sequenced sample consisted of central memory CD4+ T cells from blood. The receptors were sampled from a man aged 25 to 40 with type 1 diabetes. CDR3s include the opening cysteine and the closing phenylalanine or tryptophan. The D gene is left open where the match is weak. Size is stated for part of the rows, as once, few or many counts, or as a class when the clone is expanded.

TRBJ2-3 TRBV5-1 TRBD2 few TGCGCCAGCAGCTTGGTAGCGGGGGGTTTCACAGATACGCAGTATTTT CASSLVAGGFTDTQYF
TRBJ2-5 TRBV2 - - TGTGCCAGCAGACGACAGGGAGGAGAGACCCAGTACTTC CASRRQGGETQYF
TRBJ2-1 TRBV28 TRBD1 - TGTGCCAGCAGTTCTCCCGGGGACAGGACCTTGAATGAGCAGTTCTTC CASSSPGDRTLNEQFF
TRBJ2-5 TRBV29-1 TRBD1 few TGCAGCGTTGGGACAGGCGGCGAGTTGGAGACCCAGTACTTC CSVGTGGELETQYF
TRBJ1-6 TRBV28 - few TGTGCCAGCAGGTCGAATTCACCCCTCCACTTT CASRSNSPLHF
TRBJ1-4 TRBV7-2 - - TGTGCCAGCAGCCCCGGGCAGGCGAAGGAAAAACTGTTTTTT CASSPGQAKEKLFF
TRBJ1-1 TRBV6-5 - - TGTGCCAGCAGTTTCGGACAGATGAACACTGAAGCTTTCTTT CASSFGQMNTEAFF
TRBJ2-5 TRBV4-1 TRBD2 - TGCGCCAGCAGCCAAGGAGCGGGGGGACTCCAAGAGACCCAGTACTTC CASSQGAGGLQETQYF
TRBJ2-5 TRBV7-2 TRBD1 - TGTGCCAGCAGCGTAAACCGGGACAGGGGGCGAGAGACCCAGTACTTC CASSVNRDRGRETQYF
TRBJ2-1 TRBV2 - - TGTGCCAGCGCACTATACAATGAGCAGTTCTTC CASALYNEQFF
TRBJ1-6 TRBV27 - - TGTGCCAGCAGTACTCTGACAAGGTCCCGTGGTTCACCCCTCCACTTT CASSTLTRSRGSPLHF
TRBJ1-1 TRBV4-3 TRBD1 few TGCGCCAGCAGCCAATCTCGGGACAGCGGAACTGCTGAAGCTTTCTTT CASSQSRDSGTAEAFF
TRBJ2-1 TRBV7-2 - - TGTGCCAGCAGCTTATTGGCTGAGCAGTTCTTC CASSLLAEQFF
TRBJ2-5 TRBV18 - few TGTGCCAGCTCCACCACCAGCAGGGAAGAGACCCAGTACTTC CASSTTSREETQYF
TRBJ2-3 TRBV4-3 TRBD1 - TGCGCCAGCAGCCATTTTGACAGGGGCGATACGCAGTATTTT CASSHFDRGDTQYF
TRBJ2-5 TRBV7-9 - - TGTGCCAGCAGCTTCACCCAGGGGGGAGAGACCCAGTACTTC CASSFTQGGETQYF